Each of the 31 T cell receptor beta chains below was sequenced from the same sample in a study of blood T cell repertoires in COVID-19. Repertoires were generated with immunoSEQ multiplex PCR, while TCRdb's copy carries only in-frame clones and drops some. The sample consists of more than 80,000 clones, about 77% of them appearing once. The sample taken for sequencing was peripheral blood. These receptors originate from a human donor in a cohort sampled during active COVID-19.

The chain employs TRBV11-2 and TRBJ2-1, with D perhaps TRBD2 (6 bases). The CDR3 runs to 14 residues. V was trimmed by 4 bases and J by 10 bases, leaving 17 bases between them. Germline V gene sequence: CDR1 SGHAT, CDR2 FQNNGV. The CDR3, as DNA: TGTGCCAGCAGCTCAGTCAGGGCCCGGGGGGAGCAGTTCTTC. Its protein is CASSSVRARGEQFF.

The chain uses TRBV4-1 and TRBJ2-1; tentatively, D is TRBD1 (5 bases). CDR1 is MGHRA and CDR2 is YSYEKL in the germline V gene. This CDR3 comprises 13 residues. V dropped 1 base and J dropped 6 bases, with 7 bases sitting between them. CDR3: CASSQAGFNEQFF. CDR3 nucleotides: TGCGCCAGCAGCCAAGCAGGGTTCAATGAGCAGTTCTTC.

The chain joins TRBV6-6 to TRBJ2-2; 11 bases match TRBD2. The V segment lost 7 bases and the J segment 0 bases; nucleotides outside the gene matches: 10. Germline assignment: CDR1 MNHNY and CDR2 SVGAGI (reference sequence). There are 18 residues in the CDR3. The CDR3 spells CASTRGASGRTNTGELFF. The CDR3 region has the DNA TGTGCCAGCACTCGAGGGGCTAGCGGGAGGACGAACACCGGGGAGCTGTTTTTT.

This clone was seen a single time. This rearrangement joins TRBV10-3 to TRBJ2-1; 9 positions match TRBD2. The CDR3 sequence is 16 residues long. Losses at the gene ends were 5 bases for V and 8 bases for J; bases not matched to a gene: 13. Germline loops: CDR1 ENHRY, CDR2 SYGVKD. The CDR3 DNA follows: TGTGCCATCAGTCCCGGGACTAGCAGTTGGTTCGATGAGCAGTTCTTC. It encodes CAISPGTSSWFDEQFF.

This chain joins TRBV7-2 and TRBJ1-1; TRBD1 might be the D (6 bases). V lost 1 base to trimming and J lost 5 bases, with 11 bases between them. The germline V gene encodes CDR1 SGHTA and CDR2 FQGNSA. The CDR3 consists of 14 residues. CDR3 in amino acids: CASSLGQVGTEAFF. CDR3 nucleotide sequence: TGTGCCAGCAGCTTAGGACAGGTTGGGACTGAAGCTTTCTTT.

V gene TRBV20-1 combines with J gene TRBJ2-2, with 8 bases fitting TRBD2. The J segment lost 5 bases and the V segment lost 3 bases, leaving 5 bases of the junction unmatched. The CDR3 has 14 residues. The germline V gene encodes CDR1 DFQATT and CDR2 SNEGSKA (reference sequence). This CDR3 is CSASGGRRTGELFF. The DNA of the CDR3 is TGCAGTGCTAGTGGCGGGAGGAGGACCGGGGAGCTGTTTTTT.

The gene calls are TRBV5-4 and TRBJ2-1; TRBD2 agrees at 7 bases. The CDR3 is 13 amino acids. Trimming at V came to 3 bases and at J to 10 bases, leaving 7 bases not matched to a gene. CDR1 and CDR2 from the germline V gene are SGHNT and YYREEE (reference sequence). CDR3 in amino acids: CASSSGTTREQFF. CDR3 DNA: TGTGCCAGCAGCTCAGGGACTACCAGAGAGCAGTTCTTC.

The chain has TRBV4-1 and TRBJ2-2, with a weak D call TRBD2 (5 bases). The CDR3 spans 17 residues. V was cut by 0 bases and J by 4 bases, with 15 bases left in between. CDR1 MGHRA and CDR2 YSYEKL come from the germline V gene. In DNA, the CDR3 is TGCGCCAGCAGCCAAGATCACGGACCCCGGGGCACCGGGGAGCTGTTTTTT. It encodes CASSQDHGPRGTGELFF.

As for this clone: Its ends do not fully match the called genes, so a read error is possible. The V gene is TRBV24-1, the J gene TRBJ2-3; TRBD2 agrees at 14 bases. The germline gives CDR1 KGHDR, CDR2 SFDVKD. This CDR3 comprises 18 residues. In DNA form, the CDR3 reads TGTGCCACCAGCGATTTGACGCGACTAGCGGGGGGGGGAGATACGCAGTATTTT. Residues: CATSDLTRLAGGGDTQYF.

This clone is a singleton in its sample. V and J are TRBV6-4 and TRBJ1-2, with 7 positions matching TRBD1. The germline gives CDR1 MRHNA, CDR2 SNTAGT. The CDR3 sequence is 13 residues long. J was trimmed by 1 base and V by 10 bases; bases with no gene match: 6. CDR3 protein: CATPGGINYGYTF. The CDR3 bases are TGTGCCACGCCAGGGGGGATTAACTATGGCTACACCTTC.

This clone was seen only a few times. The chain uses TRBV28 and TRBJ1-5; TRBD1 matches 8 bases. The germline CDR1 and CDR2 sequences are MDHEN and SYDVKM. The trim removed 7 bases at V and 3 bases at J, leaving 5 bases unmatched. There are 14 residues in the CDR3. CDR3 amino acids: CASTTGGPNQPQHF. CDR3 in DNA: TGTGCCAGCACAACAGGGGGGCCCAATCAGCCCCAGCATTTT.

The rearrangement joins TRBV24-1 to TRBJ1-1; D might be TRBD1 (5 bases). Trimming shortened V by 7 bases and J by 1 base, and 9 bases separated the two germline ends. CDR1 and CDR2 from the germline V gene are KGHDR and SFDVKD. This CDR3 spans 13 amino acids. The CDR3 DNA reads TGTGCCACCAGGGGCAGGGAGAACACTGAAGCTTTCTTT. This gives the protein CATRGRENTEAFF.

The chain carries TRBV5-1 and TRBJ2-7, with 8 bases fitting TRBD1. Germline-derived CDR1 and CDR2 are SGHRS and YFSETQ. The CDR3 extends over 15 amino acids. V lost 4 bases and J lost 5; bases outside the gene matches: 11. CDR3 bases: TGCGCCAGCAGCCCTGGACAGGGCACGTGGAACGAGCAGTACTTC. Its protein product is CASSPGQGTWNEQYF.

This chain connects TRBV7-2 to TRBJ1-1; D not resolved. Per the germline V gene, CDR1 is SGHTA and CDR2 is FQGNSA. Deletions cut 1 base from V and 0 bases from J, with 9 bases between. CDR3 length: 15 amino acids. CDR3 in amino acids: CASSLGPFMNTEAFF. The DNA of the CDR3 is TGTGCCAGCAGCTTAGGGCCATTCATGAACACTGAAGCTTTCTTT.

The chain carries TRBV7-8 and TRBJ2-3, with 11 bases identical to TRBD2. The CDR3 extends over 17 amino acids. Germline CDR1 and CDR2: SGHVS and FQNEAQ. V shed 4 bases and J 5 bases; nucleotides not matched to a gene: 11. The CDR3 reads CASSSNRLAGPRDTQYF. In nucleotides, the CDR3 is TGTGCCAGCAGCTCGAACCGACTAGCGGGACCCAGAGATACGCAGTATTTT.

This clone appeared a few times. The chain links TRBV28 to TRBJ1-2; a weak D match, TRBD1 (6 bases). Germline loops: CDR1 MDHEN, CDR2 SYDVKM. This CDR3 has 14 amino acids. V dropped 5 bases and J dropped 2 bases, with 12 bases sitting between them. In DNA, the CDR3 is TGTGCCAGCAGTCCCCTGACAGGCAACTATGGCTACACCTTC. It is translated as CASSPLTGNYGYTF.

The rearrangement uses TRBV5-1 and TRBJ2-7; a weak D match, TRBD1 (6 bases). V was cut by 5 bases and J by 3 bases, with 18 bases left in between. The CDR3 totals 15 residues. Germline V CDR1 and CDR2: SGHRS, YFSETQ. The CDR3 coding sequence is TGCGCCAGCAGTTACCAGGGGACGTCTAGCTACGAGCAGTACTTC. The encoded protein is CASSYQGTSSYEQYF.

The chain employs TRBV19 and TRBJ1-5; D ambiguous. Germline-derived CDR1 and CDR2 are LNHDA and SQIVND (reference sequence). The V gene lost 5 bases and the J gene lost 0 bases, with 14 bases spanning the gap. There are 16 residues in the CDR3. The CDR3: CASSGYRADSNQPQHF. CDR3 nucleotides: TGTGCCAGTAGTGGCTACAGAGCAGATAGCAATCAGCCCCAGCATTTT.

This clone was counted a single time. The V and J genes are TRBV7-2 and TRBJ2-1, with TRBD2 matching 8 bases. Per the germline V gene, CDR1 is SGHTA and CDR2 is FQGNSA. The trim removed 6 bases at V and 4 bases at J, leaving 5 bases unmatched. The CDR3 has 14 residues. CDR3 sequence reads: CASRAGGRYNEQFF. CDR3 sequence (DNA): TGTGCCAGCAGGGCGGGGGGCCGATACAATGAGCAGTTCTTC.

The chain employs TRBV18 and TRBJ2-5; D perhaps matches TRBD1 (5 bases). This CDR3 spans 16 amino acids. The V and J ends lost 8 bases and 2 bases respectively, with 21 bases between them. The germline V gene encodes CDR1 KGHSH and CDR2 LQKENI. The CDR3 nucleotides read TGTGCCAGCCGAGAATCAGGGCAAGGGTCTCAAGAGACCCAGTACTTC. Amino acid sequence: CASRESGQGSQETQYF.

Only one count was recorded for this clone. The chain recombines TRBV3-1 (or the pseudogene TRBV3-2) with TRBJ1-2; D call uncertain. Germline V CDR1 and CDR2: LGHDT, YNNKEL (reference sequence). The CDR3 is 15 amino acids. Between the trimmed V and J ends, which lost 0 bases and 4 bases, there was a span of 12 bases. As DNA, the CDR3 is TGTGCCAGCAGCCAAGATCCGGGGTTGGGCTATGGCTACACCTTC. Amino acids: CASSQDPGLGYGYTF.

This chain links TRBV19 with TRBJ2-3; TRBD2 matches 9 bases. CDR3 length: 15 residues. Looked up from germline, CDR1 is LNHDA and CDR2 is SQIVND (reference sequence). With V trimmed by 3 bases and J by 2 bases, 3 bases remained unmatched. CDR3 nucleotide sequence: TGTGCCAGTAGTATGAGACTAGCGGCCACAGATACGCAGTATTTT. Amino acid sequence: CASSMRLAATDTQYF. The full variable domain, rest sourced from reference TRBV19 and TRBJ2-3, is DGGITQSPKYLFRKEGQNVTLSCEQNLNHDAMYWYRQDPGQGLRLIYYSQIVNDFQKGDIAEGYSVSREKKESFPLTVTSAQKNPTAFYLCASSMRLAATDTQYFGPGTRLTVL.

The rearrangement joins TRBV6-5 to TRBJ2-5; weak D call: TRBD1 (5 bases). This CDR3 region has 12 residues. Germline V gene sequence: CDR1 MNHEY, CDR2 SVGAGI. Trimming left V 2 bases short and J 9 bases short, with 10 bases between. CDR3 DNA sequence: TGTGCCAGCAGTTACCCCTTGGGGCCCCAGTACTTC. Protein product: CASSYPLGPQYF.

V gene TRBV6-5 combines with J gene TRBJ1-4; 9 bases agree with TRBD1. Germline V gene data show CDR1 as MNHEY and CDR2 as SVGAGI. The CDR3 length is 14 residues. The J segment lost 7 bases and the V segment lost 9 bases, leaving 9 bases of the junction unmatched. The CDR3 region has the DNA TGTGCCAGTACCAGGACAGGGGAGGGTGAAAAACTGTTTTTT. Protein sequence: CASTRTGEGEKLFF.

The genes are TRBV7-8 and TRBJ2-3; 9 bases line up with TRBD1. Per the germline V gene, CDR1 is SGHVS and CDR2 is FQNEAQ. This CDR3 comprises 16 residues. Trimming cost V 0 bases and J 4 bases; bases outside gene matches: 5. This CDR3 is CASSLATGGRADTQYF. In nucleotides, the CDR3 is TGTGCCAGCAGCTTAGCGACAGGGGGTAGGGCAGATACGCAGTATTTT.

This clone appeared a single time. The chain joins TRBV24-1 to TRBJ1-2, with D possibly matching TRBD1 (6 bases). The V end lost 4 bases, the J end lost 7 bases, and 15 bases lay between the germline ends. Germline V gene sequence: CDR1 KGHDR, CDR2 SFDVKD. The CDR3 length is 14 residues. CDR3 sequence: CATSDRRQAAGYTF. The CDR3 coding sequence is TGTGCCACCAGTGACCGACGACAGGCCGCTGGCTACACCTTC.

This clone was detected a few times. The chain has TRBV6-1 and TRBJ1-6; 9 bases map to TRBD1. After removal of 2 bases from V and 7 bases from J, the junction contained 6 bases not matched to a gene. The CDR3 consists of 16 residues. Germline V CDR1 and CDR2: MNHNS, SASEGT. The CDR3: CASSEPTGTGNSPLHF. DNA of the CDR3: TGTGCCAGCAGTGAACCAACCGGGACAGGGAATTCACCCCTCCACTTT.

The chain recombines TRBV28 with TRBJ1-6; D might be TRBD1 (5 bases). V lost 1 base and J lost 9, with 13 bases in between. CDR1 MDHEN and CDR2 SYDVKM come from the germline V gene. This CDR3 has 15 amino acids. The CDR3 reads CASSLSIAQGSPLHF. As DNA, the CDR3 is TGTGCCAGCAGTTTATCTATAGCTCAGGGTTCACCCCTCCACTTT.

The V gene is TRBV2, the J gene TRBJ1-2, with D perhaps TRBD1 (5 bases). Per germline, CDR1 SNHLY and CDR2 FYNNEI. The germline V and J ends were trimmed by 6 bases and 1 base, with 9 bases remaining between them. The CDR3 consists of 13 residues. In DNA, the CDR3 is TGTGCCAGCAGCCCACAGGTTAACTATGGCTACACCTTC. It translates to CASSPQVNYGYTF.

The V call is TRBV24-1, the J call TRBJ1-5; D unclear. The V and J ends lost 3 bases and 3 bases respectively, with 8 bases between them. Germline V CDR1 and CDR2: KGHDR, SFDVKD. There are 14 residues in the CDR3. The CDR3 protein is CATSDHRNNQPQHF. CDR3 bases: TGTGCCACCAGTGATCACAGAAACAATCAGCCCCAGCATTTT.

This clone was found a few times. This likely comes from a read error, as the CDR3 has no conserved phenylalanine or tryptophan at its end. Because the CDR3's place on the DNA is in doubt, the DNA is left out and the CDR3 is given as listed by TCRdb. The rearrangement links TRBV19 to TRBJ1-1. The germline gives CDR1 LNHDA, CDR2 SQIVND (reference sequence). The CDR3 spans 15 amino acids, including both terminal residues. This CDR3 reads CASSMPLRPHEAIYV.